This T cell receptor (beta chain) was profiled in a study of CD8 T cells in Susac syndrome. Sequencing of TCR beta was performed on blood CD8+ and CD4+ T cells. The germline V gene encodes CDR1 SGHTA and CDR2 FQGNSA. The CDR3 totals 14 residues. V was shortened by 2 bases and J by 5 bases, with 10 bases between the two germline ends. A quantity of roughly 0.5 to 1 ug RNA underwent reverse transcription using random hexamers. TCR beta CDR3 was amplified by immunoSEQ covering 54 Vbeta and 13 Jbeta. TCRdb fed the immunoSEQ multiplex PCR reads into MiXCR, producing one record per CDR3 protein. The top ten hold 0.41% of the sample, which has about 47,000 distinct CDR3 sequences, around 93% seen once.

The chain has TRBV7-2 and TRBJ2-1; D unresolved. Input material: CD8+ T cells from PBMCs. The TCR sequence derives from a human donor in good health. CDR3 protein: CASSLSVTHNEQFF. The CDR3 DNA sequence: TGTGCCAGCAGCTTATCAGTAACCCACAATGAGCAGTTCTTC.